The rows below give T cell receptor beta chains drawn from one sample of a study of STAT5B mutations in CD4+ large granular lymphocyte leukemia. Generated by immunoSEQ multiplex PCR, the TCRdb table keeps only in-frame clones and is missing some. This sample has 37,000 or so clones, with 87% found just once. The sequenced sample consisted of CD4+ T cells from blood buffy coats. The receptors derive from a human donor in good health. Each CDR3 is given with its conserved first and last residue. The D gene is left open where the match is weak. Rows may omit the clone size; those that give it use once, few, many or a size class.

j_call: TRBJ1-1
clone_size: .
d_call: .
v_call: TRBV5-6
cdr3_aa: CASSLAGNTEAFF

j_call: TRBJ1-1
clone_size: .
d_call: .
v_call: TRBV6-5
cdr3_aa: CASRSGRGEAFF

j_call: TRBJ2-7
clone_size: few
d_call: .
v_call: TRBV6-5
cdr3_aa: CASREVPEQYF

j_call: TRBJ2-5
clone_size: once
d_call: .
v_call: TRBV6-5
cdr3_aa: CASSYRFDSQETQYF

j_call: TRBJ2-1
clone_size: .
d_call: .
v_call: TRBV4-3
cdr3_aa: CASSQETSHYNEQFF

j_call: TRBJ1-5
clone_size: .
d_call: .
v_call: TRBV6-1
cdr3_aa: CASSEGYSNQPQHF

j_call: TRBJ1-5
clone_size: once
d_call: TRBD1
v_call: TRBV19
cdr3_aa: CASGRGREFQPQHF

j_call: TRBJ1-2
clone_size: .
d_call: .
v_call: TRBV19
cdr3_aa: CASSIKVNYGYTF

j_call: TRBJ1-2
clone_size: .
d_call: .
v_call: TRBV5-5
cdr3_aa: CASSFGRYGYTF

j_call: TRBJ1-5
clone_size: .
d_call: .
v_call: TRBV5-1
cdr3_aa: CASSLENSSNQPQHF

j_call: TRBJ2-7
clone_size: .
d_call: .
v_call: TRBV5-1
cdr3_aa: CASSLERFYEQYF

j_call: TRBJ1-1
clone_size: .
d_call: TRBD1
v_call: TRBV5-1
cdr3_aa: CASSLQGAVNTEAFF

j_call: .
clone_size: .
d_call: TRBD2
v_call: TRBV6-6
cdr3_aa: CASSSAGGPEQYF

j_call: TRBJ2-1
clone_size: .
d_call: .
v_call: TRBV9
cdr3_aa: CASSVGRTYNNEQFF

j_call: TRBJ2-3
clone_size: .
d_call: .
v_call: TRBV27
cdr3_aa: CASSSLQGGTADTQYF

j_call: TRBJ2-7
clone_size: once
d_call: TRBD1
v_call: TRBV28
cdr3_aa: CASSPPGTAGSREQYF

j_call: TRBJ2-7
clone_size: .
d_call: TRBD2
v_call: TRBV27
cdr3_aa: CASSFREGLSEQYF

j_call: TRBJ2-2
clone_size: .
d_call: .
v_call: TRBV27
cdr3_aa: CASSFTTGELFF

j_call: TRBJ1-3
clone_size: .
d_call: .
v_call: TRBV19
cdr3_aa: CASSISGRGNTIYF

j_call: TRBJ1-1
clone_size: .
d_call: TRBD1
v_call: TRBV7-2
cdr3_aa: CASSAEVGQGRIAFF

j_call: TRBJ2-3
clone_size: .
d_call: .
v_call: TRBV7-9
cdr3_aa: CASSLIPGDTQYF

j_call: TRBJ1-2
clone_size: .
d_call: .
v_call: TRBV28
cdr3_aa: CASTFGGGGYTF

j_call: TRBJ2-1
clone_size: .
d_call: TRBD2
v_call: TRBV2
cdr3_aa: CASSKSLAGPRREQFF